A single sample is the source of the 24 T cell receptor beta chains below, sequenced in a study of vaccination effects on CD4 cells after COVID-19. Some clones are missing from TCRdb's copy, which holds only in-frame ones; the method was immunoSEQ multiplex PCR. The data hold some 69,000 clones, with nearly 75% observed a single time. Having been cultured for less than 12 days, the cells underwent CD4+ T cell isolation. It was two doses of either the BNT162b2 or mRNA-1273 vaccine that participants received. These TCRs' antigens remain unknown. Specimen: CD4+ T cells from PBMCs cultured without peptide, collected after COVID-19 vaccination. The receptor set was obtained from a human donor who received a COVID-19 vaccine.

The V call is TRBV2, the J call TRBJ1-2; D is ambiguous. Trimming stripped 2 bases from V and 8 bases from J, with 12 bases between. Germline CDR1 and CDR2: SNHLY and FYNNEI. The CDR3 spans 13 residues. CDR3 in amino acids: CASSEWGEGGYTF. In nucleotides, the CDR3 is TGTGCCAGCAGTGAATGGGGAGAAGGGGGCTACACCTTC.

V and J are TRBV5-1 and TRBJ2-5; 10 bases are shared with TRBD1. In germline, CDR1 is SGHRS, CDR2 YFSETQ. The CDR3 runs to 15 residues. Germline trimming cut 2 bases from V and 4 bases from J; bases unmatched to any gene: 5. The CDR3 coding sequence is TGCGCCAGCAGCTTAAAGACAGGGGGCACAGAGACCCAGTACTTC. Amino acids: CASSLKTGGTETQYF. The variable domain in full, with the rest retrieved from reference TRBV5-1 and TRBJ2-5, is KAGVTQTPRYLIKTRGQQVTLSCSPISGHRSVSWYQQTPGQGLQFLFEYFSETQRNKGNFPGRFSGRQFSNSRSEMNVSTLELGDSALYLCASSLKTGGTETQYFGPGTRLLVL.

J is TRBJ1-5 and V is TRBV6-2 or TRBV6-3, with TRBD1 as a possible D gene (5 bases). Germline V gene sequence: CDR1 MNHEY, CDR2 SVGEGT. The CDR3 consists of 15 residues. Trimming removed 4 bases at V and 7 bases at J, with 17 bases between. CDR3 sequence reads: CASSWTGTERQPQHF. The CDR3 region has the DNA TGTGCCAGCAGTTGGACCGGGACCGAGAGGCAGCCCCAGCATTTT.

The rearrangement joins TRBV19 to TRBJ1-5; D unclear. The V end was cut by 3 bases, the J end by 2 bases, with 11 bases between. The germline gives CDR1 LNHDA, CDR2 SQIVND (reference sequence). The CDR3 sequence is 15 residues long. CDR3 in amino acids: CASSMIPSGNQPQHF. Here the CDR3 DNA reads TGTGCCAGTAGTATGATACCCAGCGGCAATCAGCCCCAGCATTTT.

The CDR3 DNA reads TGTGCTAGTGGTCCGAGCGGGAGGCGCCTCTACAATGAGCAGTTCTTC. The encoded protein is CASGPSGRRLYNEQFF. The chain joins TRBV12-5 to TRBJ2-1; 9 nucleotides align to TRBD2. This CDR3 contains 16 residues. J was trimmed by 3 bases and V by 5 bases; bases with no gene match: 8. CDR1 is LGHNT, CDR2 FRNRAP, per germline.

This clone was found a few times. The rearrangement links TRBV5-1 to TRBJ1-4; D is ambiguous. V was trimmed by 6 bases and J by 0 bases, leaving 6 bases between them. The CDR3 sequence is 13 residues long. Per the germline V gene, CDR1 is SGHRS and CDR2 is YFSETQ. CDR3 sequence (DNA): TGCGCCAGCATGAGTGCAACTAATGAAAAACTGTTTTTT. It specifies CASMSATNEKLFF.

CDR3 in amino acids: CASSKHNKRTGGKYEQYV. The DNA of the CDR3 is TGTGCCAGCAGCAAACACAACAAAAGGACAGGGGGCAAGTACGAGCAGTACGTC. The V call is TRBV21-1, the J call TRBJ2-7; the table's D call TRBD1 went unverified against the DNA. TRBV21-1 is tagged as a pseudogene. The CDR3 contains 18 residues.

This chain uses TRBV7-3 with TRBJ2-3; D unresolved. The CDR3 runs to 13 residues. V was trimmed by 1 base and J by 6 bases, leaving 8 bases between them. CDR1 and CDR2 from the germline V gene are SGHTA and FQGTGA. The CDR3 region has the DNA TGTGCCAGCAGCTTAAGCAGCATGGATACGCAGTATTTT. Translating gives CASSLSSMDTQYF.

The rearrangement joins TRBV24-1 to TRBJ2-2; 7 bases match TRBD2. The germline V gene has CDR1 KGHDR and CDR2 SFDVKD. CDR3 length: 14 amino acids. J gave up 3 bases and V 9 bases, and 6 bases lay outside the gene matches. CDR3 region: CATAPGLYTGELFF. The CDR3 DNA sequence: TGTGCCACCGCCCCGGGACTATACACCGGGGAGCTGTTTTTT.

The genes are TRBV6-1 and TRBJ2-7, with 9 positions matching TRBD2. Trimming cost V 1 base and J 6 bases; bases outside gene matches: 13. The CDR3 runs 17 residues. CDR1 and CDR2 (germline): MNHNS, SASEGT. The chain's CDR3 is CASSEDFGTSLGFEQYV. The CDR3 region has the DNA TGTGCCAGCAGTGAAGACTTTGGGACTAGCCTCGGGTTCGAGCAGTACGTC.

This chain links TRBV5-1 with TRBJ2-5, with D maybe TRBD2 (6 bases). Germline values: CDR1 SGHRS, CDR2 YFSETQ. V shed 4 bases and J shed 5 bases, with 18 bases lying between them. CDR3 length: 15 amino acids. The DNA for the CDR3 is TGCGCCAGCAGCCCCGCTCCCCGGGGGTTTGAGACCCAGTACTTC. Residues: CASSPAPRGFETQYF.

The chain carries TRBV6-5 and TRBJ2-3; D unresolved. The CDR3 consists of 11 residues. V lost 4 bases and J lost 4, with 3 bases in between. Germline-derived CDR1 and CDR2 are MNHEY and SVGAGI. The CDR3 sequence is CASSSADTQYF. The CDR3 bases are TGTGCCAGCAGTTCCGCAGATACGCAGTATTTT.

The chain combines TRBV9 with TRBJ1-4, with D possibly TRBD1 on 5 matching bases. The germline V gene encodes CDR1 SGDLS and CDR2 YYNGEE. This CDR3 comprises 14 residues. V was trimmed by 3 bases and J by 8 bases, leaving 14 bases between them. The CDR3 loop is CASSERGVPEKLFF. The CDR3 coding sequence is TGTGCCAGCAGCGAGAGAGGGGTCCCAGAAAAACTGTTTTTT.

CDR3 DNA: TGTGCCGTTAGACAGGGAGAGACCCAGTACTTC. Encoded protein: CAVRQGETQYF. The chain employs TRBV10-3 and TRBJ2-5, with 7 bases identical to TRBD1. Trimming took 11 bases from V and 4 from J; bases not matched to a gene: 4. Germline assignment: CDR1 ENHRY and CDR2 SYGVKD. The CDR3 has 11 amino acids.

The chain employs TRBV19 and TRBJ2-1, with TRBD1 matching over 11 bases. The trim removed 7 bases at V and 8 bases at J, leaving 7 bases unmatched. This CDR3 contains 14 residues. Per germline, CDR1 LNHDA and CDR2 SQIVND (reference sequence). Written as DNA, the CDR3 is TGTGCCAGTACCCCGGACAGGGGGCACCATGAGCAGTTCTTC. The encoded protein is CASTPDRGHHEQFF.

This rearrangement joins TRBV19 to TRBJ2-2; tentative D call: TRBD2 (6 bases). The V end was cut by 3 bases, the J end by 5 bases, with 13 bases between. Germline V lookup: CDR1 LNHDA, CDR2 SQIVND (reference sequence). The CDR3 contains 15 residues. CDR3 coding DNA: TGTGCCAGTAGTATTGGGGCGGGGCTTACCGGGGAGCTGTTTTTT. As protein: CASSIGAGLTGELFF. The full variable domain, with the rest looked up from reference TRBV19 and TRBJ2-2, is DGGITQSPKYLFRKEGQNVTLSCEQNLNHDAMYWYRQDPGQGLRLIYYSQIVNDFQKGDIAEGYSVSREKKESFPLTVTSAQKNPTAFYLCASSIGAGLTGELFFGEGSRLTVL.

V gene TRBV18 combines with J gene TRBJ2-2; TRBD1 is a possible D gene (6 bases). The CDR3 covers 14 residues. Germline CDR1 is KGHSH and CDR2 is LQKENI. The germline V and J ends were trimmed by 8 bases and 5 bases, with 15 bases remaining between them. The CDR3 sequence is CASHDRLGTGELFF. The CDR3 coding sequence is TGTGCCAGCCACGACAGGTTGGGGACCGGGGAGCTGTTTTTT.

This chain links TRBV2 with TRBJ2-4; D possibly corresponds to TRBD2 (5 bases). CDR3 length equals 15 residues. The V gene lost 2 bases and the J gene lost 2 bases, with 10 bases spanning the gap. In germline, CDR1 is SNHLY, CDR2 FYNNEI. CDR3 sequence: CASSEPGNPKNIQYF. The CDR3 DNA reads TGTGCCAGCAGTGAACCGGGAAATCCCAAAAACATTCAGTACTTC.

The genes are TRBV12-3 or TRBV12-4 and TRBJ1-1, with 7 bases that match TRBD1. The CDR3 has 12 amino acids. After removal of 3 bases from V and 12 bases from J, the junction contained 7 bases not matched to a gene. In nucleotides, the CDR3 is TGTGCCAGCAGTTTCCAGGGGGGGGTGACTTTCTTT. It yields the protein CASSFQGGVTFF.

The V gene is TRBV12-5, the J gene TRBJ1-2; no clear D. The germline gives CDR1 LGHNT, CDR2 FRNRAP. The CDR3 is 15 amino acids. V was shortened by 0 bases and J by 2 bases, with 10 bases between the two germline ends. The chain's CDR3 is CASGLVGPPNYGYTF. The CDR3 nucleotides are TGTGCTAGTGGTTTGGTAGGGCCTCCCAACTATGGCTACACCTTC.

The chain has TRBV30 and TRBJ2-2; TRBD1 aligns across 7 bases. Per germline, CDR1 GTSNPN and CDR2 SVGIG (reference sequence). This CDR3 region has 17 residues. The ends lost 4 bases at V and 2 bases at J; junction bases unmatched: 13. This CDR3 is CAWTKKAGTVNTGELFF. The CDR3 region has the DNA TGTGCCTGGACCAAAAAAGCAGGGACAGTTAACACCGGGGAGCTGTTTTTT. The full variable domain, completed using reference TRBV30 and TRBJ2-2, is SQTIHQWPATLVQPVGSPLSLECTVEGTSNPNLYWYRQAAGRGLQLLFYSVGIGQISSEVPQNLSASRPQDRQFILSSKKLLLSDSGFYLCAWTKKAGTVNTGELFFGEGSRLTVL.

This clone occurred a few times. V is TRBV7-2 and J is TRBJ1-1; D remains ambiguous. CDR1 is SGHTA, CDR2 FQGNSA, per germline. The CDR3 length is 14 residues. The V end was cut by 5 bases, the J end by 5 bases, with 15 bases between. The CDR3 nucleotides are TGTGCCAGCAGCCCGGGCCAGGTAAGGACTGAAGCTTTCTTT. Translating gives CASSPGQVRTEAFF. The whole variable domain, remainder taken from reference TRBV7-2 and TRBJ1-1, is GAGVSQSPSNKVTEKGKDVELRCDPISGHTALYWYRQSLGQGLEFLIYFQGNSAPDKSGLPSDRFSAERTGGSVSTLTIQRTQQEDSAVYLCASSPGQVRTEAFFGQGTRLTVV.

This sequence joins TRBV28 and TRBJ2-2; weak D call: TRBD1 (5 bases). Trimming removed 5 bases from V and 8 bases from J, with 9 bases in between. The CDR3 runs to 12 residues. Germline V lookup: CDR1 MDHEN, CDR2 SYDVKM. CDR3 coding DNA: TGTGCCAGCAGTATTAGGACAGGGGAGCTGTTTTTT. Its protein product is CASSIRTGELFF.

The rearrangement links TRBV5-4 to TRBJ1-6; TRBD1 matches at 7 bases. Trimming removed 2 bases from V and 13 bases from J; junction bases left unmatched: 12. From germline, CDR1 is SGHNT and CDR2 YYREEE (reference sequence). The CDR3 totals 15 residues. CDR3 region: CASSLGETGHTPLHF. CDR3 DNA sequence: TGTGCCAGCAGCTTAGGCGAGACAGGGCATACCCCCCTCCACTTT.